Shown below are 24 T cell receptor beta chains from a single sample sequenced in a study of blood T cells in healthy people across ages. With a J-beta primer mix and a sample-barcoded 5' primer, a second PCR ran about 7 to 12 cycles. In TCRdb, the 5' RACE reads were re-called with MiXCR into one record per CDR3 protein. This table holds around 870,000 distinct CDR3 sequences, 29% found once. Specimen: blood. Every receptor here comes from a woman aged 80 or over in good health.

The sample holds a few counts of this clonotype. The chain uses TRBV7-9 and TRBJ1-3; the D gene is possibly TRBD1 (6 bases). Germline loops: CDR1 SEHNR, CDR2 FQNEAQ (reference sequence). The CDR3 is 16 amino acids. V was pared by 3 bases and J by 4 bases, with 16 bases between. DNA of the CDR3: TGTGCCAGCAGCTTGGCTGACAGGCCGGTCGGAAACACCATATATTTT. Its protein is CASSLADRPVGNTIYF.

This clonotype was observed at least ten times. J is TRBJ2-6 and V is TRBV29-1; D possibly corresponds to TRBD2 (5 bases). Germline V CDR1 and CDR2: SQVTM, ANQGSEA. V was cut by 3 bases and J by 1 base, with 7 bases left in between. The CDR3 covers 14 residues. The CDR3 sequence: CSVDGISGANVLTF. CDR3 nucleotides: TGCAGCGTTGACGGGATTTCTGGGGCCAACGTCCTGACTTTC. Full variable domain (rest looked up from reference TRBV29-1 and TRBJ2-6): SAVISQKPSRDICQRGTSLTIQCQVDSQVTMMFWYRQQPGQSLTLIATANQGSEATYESGFVIDKFPISRPNLTFSTLTVSNMSPEDSSIYLCSVDGISGANVLTFGAGSRLTVL.

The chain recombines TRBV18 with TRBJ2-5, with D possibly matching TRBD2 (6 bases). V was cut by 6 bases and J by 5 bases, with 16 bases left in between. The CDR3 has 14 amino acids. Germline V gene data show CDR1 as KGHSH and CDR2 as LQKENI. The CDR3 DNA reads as TGTGCCAGCTCGCCCCCCGGGACTGCGGAGACCCAGTACTTC. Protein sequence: CASSPPGTAETQYF.

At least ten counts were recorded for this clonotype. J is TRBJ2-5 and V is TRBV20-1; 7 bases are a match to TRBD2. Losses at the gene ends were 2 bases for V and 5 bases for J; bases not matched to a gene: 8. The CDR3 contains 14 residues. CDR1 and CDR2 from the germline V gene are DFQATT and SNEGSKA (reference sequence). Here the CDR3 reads CSARSRLAWETQYF. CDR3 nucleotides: TGCAGTGCTAGATCCAGACTAGCTTGGGAGACCCAGTACTTC.

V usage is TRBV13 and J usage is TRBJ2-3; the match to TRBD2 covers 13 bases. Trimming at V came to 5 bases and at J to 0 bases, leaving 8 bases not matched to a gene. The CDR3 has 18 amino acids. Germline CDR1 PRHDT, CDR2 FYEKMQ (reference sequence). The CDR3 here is CASSLGLAGVPSTDTQYF. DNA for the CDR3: TGTGCCAGCAGCCTCGGACTAGCGGGGGTCCCTAGCACAGATACGCAGTATTTT.

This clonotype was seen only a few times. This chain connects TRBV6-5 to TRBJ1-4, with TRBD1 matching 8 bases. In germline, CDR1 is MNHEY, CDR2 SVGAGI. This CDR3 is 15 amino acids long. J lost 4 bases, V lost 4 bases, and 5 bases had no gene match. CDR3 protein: CASSSTGVVNEKLFF. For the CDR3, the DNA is TGTGCCAGCAGTTCGACAGGGGTAGTTAATGAAAAACTGTTTTTT.

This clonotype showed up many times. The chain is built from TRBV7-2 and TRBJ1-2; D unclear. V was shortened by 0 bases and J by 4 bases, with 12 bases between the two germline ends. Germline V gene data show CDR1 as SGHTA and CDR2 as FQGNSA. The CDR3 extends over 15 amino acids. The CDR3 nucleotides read TGTGCCAGCAGCTTAGCGGGGAGGGCTCTCTATGGCTACACCTTC. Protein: CASSLAGRALYGYTF.

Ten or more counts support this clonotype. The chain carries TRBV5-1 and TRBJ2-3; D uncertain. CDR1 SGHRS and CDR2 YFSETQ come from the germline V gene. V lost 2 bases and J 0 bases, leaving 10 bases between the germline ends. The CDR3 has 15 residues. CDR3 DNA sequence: TGCGCCAGCAGCTTCCAGGCTTCTAGCACAGATACGCAGTATTTT. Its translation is CASSFQASSTDTQYF.

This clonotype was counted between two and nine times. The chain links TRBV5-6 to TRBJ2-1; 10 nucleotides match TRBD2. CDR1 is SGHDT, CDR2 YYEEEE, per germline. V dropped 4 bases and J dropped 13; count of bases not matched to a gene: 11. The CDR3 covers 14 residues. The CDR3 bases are TGTGCCAGCAGCGATAGCGGGGGGCGGGAGACCCAGTTCTTC. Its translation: CASSDSGGRETQFF.

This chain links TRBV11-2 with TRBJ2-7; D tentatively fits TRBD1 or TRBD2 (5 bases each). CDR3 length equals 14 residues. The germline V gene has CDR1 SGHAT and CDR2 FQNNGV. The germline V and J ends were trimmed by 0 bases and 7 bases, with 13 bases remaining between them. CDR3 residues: CASSLDPGSDEQYF. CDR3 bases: TGTGCCAGCAGCTTAGATCCAGGGAGCGATGAGCAGTACTTC. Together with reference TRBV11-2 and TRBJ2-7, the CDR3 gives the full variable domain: EAGVAQSPRYKIIEKRQSVAFWCNPISGHATLYWYQQILGQGPKLLIQFQNNGVVDDSQLPKDRFSAERLKGVDSTLKIQPAKLEDSAVYLCASSLDPGSDEQYFGPGTRLTVT.

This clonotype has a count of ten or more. The CDR3 coding sequence is TGTGCCAGCAGGGAAGAGACCCAGTACTTC. This sequence encodes CASREETQYF. V usage is TRBV27 and J usage is TRBJ2-5; D not resolved. This CDR3 spans 10 amino acids. Deletions cut 6 bases from V and 3 bases from J, with 2 bases between. Germline CDR1 is MNHEY and CDR2 is SMNVEV (reference sequence).

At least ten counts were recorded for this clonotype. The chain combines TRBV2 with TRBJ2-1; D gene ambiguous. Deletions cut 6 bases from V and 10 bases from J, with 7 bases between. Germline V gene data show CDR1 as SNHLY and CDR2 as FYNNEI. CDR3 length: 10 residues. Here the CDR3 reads CASRASEQFF. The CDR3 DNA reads TGTGCCAGCAGGGCCAGCGAGCAGTTCTTC.

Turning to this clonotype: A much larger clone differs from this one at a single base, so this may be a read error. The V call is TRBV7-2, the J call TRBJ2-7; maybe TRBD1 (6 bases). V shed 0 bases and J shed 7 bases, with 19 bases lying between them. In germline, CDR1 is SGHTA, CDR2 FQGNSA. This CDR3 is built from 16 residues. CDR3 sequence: CASSLARGTSIDEQYF. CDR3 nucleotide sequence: TGTGCCAGCAGCTTAGCGCGAGGGACAAGTATCGATGAGCAGTACTTC.

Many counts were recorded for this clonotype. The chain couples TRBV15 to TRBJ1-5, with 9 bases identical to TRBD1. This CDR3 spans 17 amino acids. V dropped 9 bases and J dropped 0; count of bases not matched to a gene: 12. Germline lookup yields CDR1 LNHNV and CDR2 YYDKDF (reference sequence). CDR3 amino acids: CATFDGTGLNSNQPQHF. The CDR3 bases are TGTGCCACATTCGACGGGACAGGGCTTAATAGCAATCAGCCCCAGCATTTT.

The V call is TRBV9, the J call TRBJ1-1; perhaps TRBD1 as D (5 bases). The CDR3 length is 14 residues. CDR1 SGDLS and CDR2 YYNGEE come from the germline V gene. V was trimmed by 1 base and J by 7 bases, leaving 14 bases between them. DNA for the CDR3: TGTGCCAGCAGCGTACTTGGGGGATTCGGTGAAGCTTTCTTT. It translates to CASSVLGGFGEAFF.

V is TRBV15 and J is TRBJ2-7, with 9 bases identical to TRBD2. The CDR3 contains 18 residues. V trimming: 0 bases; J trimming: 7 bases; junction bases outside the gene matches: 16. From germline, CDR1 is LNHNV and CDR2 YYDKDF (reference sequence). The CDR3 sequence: CATSRDIGRTSAGGEQYF. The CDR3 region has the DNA TGTGCCACCAGCAGAGATATCGGAAGGACTAGCGCCGGGGGAGAGCAGTACTTC. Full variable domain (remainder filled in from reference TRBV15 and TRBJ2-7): DAMVIQNPRYQVTQFGKPVTLSCSQTLNHNVMYWYQQKSSQAPKLLFHYYDKDFNNEADTPDNFQSRRPNTSFCFLDIRSPGLGDTAMYLCATSRDIGRTSAGGEQYFGPGTRLTVT.

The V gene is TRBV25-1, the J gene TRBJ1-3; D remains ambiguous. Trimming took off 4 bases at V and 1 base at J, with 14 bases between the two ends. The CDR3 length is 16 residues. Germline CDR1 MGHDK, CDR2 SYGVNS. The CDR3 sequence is CASSGAELVSGNTIYF. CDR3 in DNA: TGTGCCAGCAGTGGGGCAGAACTCGTATCTGGAAACACCATATATTTT.

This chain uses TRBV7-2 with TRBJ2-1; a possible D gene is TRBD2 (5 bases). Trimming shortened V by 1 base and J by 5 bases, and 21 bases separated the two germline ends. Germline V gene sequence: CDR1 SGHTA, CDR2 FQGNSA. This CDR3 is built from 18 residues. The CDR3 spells CASSLERARPRRNNEQFF. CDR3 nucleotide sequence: TGTGCCAGCAGCTTAGAGAGGGCTAGACCAAGACGGAACAATGAGCAGTTCTTC.

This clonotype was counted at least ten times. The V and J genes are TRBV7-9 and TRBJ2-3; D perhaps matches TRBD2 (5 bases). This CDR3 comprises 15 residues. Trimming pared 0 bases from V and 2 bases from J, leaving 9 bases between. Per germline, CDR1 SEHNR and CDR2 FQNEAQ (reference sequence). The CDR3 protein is CASSLAVGVTDTQYF. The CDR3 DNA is TGTGCCAGCAGCTTAGCAGTCGGGGTCACAGATACGCAGTATTTT.

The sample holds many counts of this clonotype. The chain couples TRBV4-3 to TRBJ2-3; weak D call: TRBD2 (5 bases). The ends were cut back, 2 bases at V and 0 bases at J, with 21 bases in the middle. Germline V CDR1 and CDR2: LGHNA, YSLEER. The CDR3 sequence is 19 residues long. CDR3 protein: CASSQPPARGSTSTDTQYF. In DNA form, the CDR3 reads TGCGCCAGCAGCCAACCTCCGGCCAGAGGGTCGACTAGCACAGATACGCAGTATTTT.

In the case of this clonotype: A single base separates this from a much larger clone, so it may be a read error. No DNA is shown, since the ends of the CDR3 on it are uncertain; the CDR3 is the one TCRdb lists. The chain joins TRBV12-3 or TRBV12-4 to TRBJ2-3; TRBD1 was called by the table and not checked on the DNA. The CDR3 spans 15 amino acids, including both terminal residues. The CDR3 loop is CASRVAGGSTDTEYF.

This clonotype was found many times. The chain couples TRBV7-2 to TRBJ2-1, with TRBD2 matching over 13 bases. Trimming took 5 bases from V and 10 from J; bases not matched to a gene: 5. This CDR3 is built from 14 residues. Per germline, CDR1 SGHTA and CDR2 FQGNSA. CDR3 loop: CASSQTSGGLEQFF. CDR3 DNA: TGTGCCAGCAGCCAGACTAGCGGGGGGCTCGAGCAGTTCTTC.

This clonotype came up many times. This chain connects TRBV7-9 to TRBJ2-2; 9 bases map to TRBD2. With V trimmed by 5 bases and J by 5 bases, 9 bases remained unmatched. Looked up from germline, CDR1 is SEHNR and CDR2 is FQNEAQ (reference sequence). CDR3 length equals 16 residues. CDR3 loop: CASSGAAGGRTGELFF. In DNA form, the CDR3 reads TGTGCCAGCAGCGGAGCGGCGGGGGGGCGTACCGGGGAGCTGTTTTTT.

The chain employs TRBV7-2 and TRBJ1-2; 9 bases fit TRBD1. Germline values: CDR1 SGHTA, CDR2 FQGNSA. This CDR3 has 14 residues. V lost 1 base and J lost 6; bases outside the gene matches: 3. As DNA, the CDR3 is TGTGCCAGCAGCTTAGACAGGGGGCAAGATGGCTACACCTTC. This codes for CASSLDRGQDGYTF. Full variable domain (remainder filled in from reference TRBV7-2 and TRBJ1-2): GAGVSQSPSNKVTEKGKDVELRCDPISGHTALYWYRQSLGQGLEFLIYFQGNSAPDKSGLPSDRFSAERTGGSVSTLTIQRTQQEDSAVYLCASSLDRGQDGYTFGSGTRLTVV.